The rows below give T cell receptor beta chains drawn from one sample of a study of pediatric ulcerative colitis. Data came from immunoSEQ multiplex PCR; TCRdb stores just in-frame clones and leaves some out. Among 55,000 to 80,000 clones listed, 77% were seen once. The sequenced material came from blood. The receptors here all came from a boy aged 10-17 years with moderate ulcerative colitis. Both conserved end residues are part of each CDR3. A D gene is named only where the DNA matches it firmly. Not every row has a clone size; where given, it reads once, few, many or a size class.

CDR3 protein: CASTPPGGFNTDTQYF
CDR3 DNA: TGCGCCAGCACCCCACCGGGAGGGTTTAACACAGATACGCAGTATTTT
J gene: TRBJ2-3
D gene: TRBD2
CDR3 length: 16
V gene: TRBV23-1
clone size: once

CDR3 protein: CASSLVGGGNIQYF
CDR3 DNA: TGTGCCAGCAGCTTAGTGGGTGGAGGAAACATTCAGTACTTC
J gene: TRBJ2-4
D gene: -
CDR3 length: 14
V gene: TRBV7-2
clone size: -

CDR3 protein: CASSLGGANTEAFF
CDR3 DNA: TGCGCCAGCAGCCTCGGGGGAGCGAACACTGAAGCTTTCTTT
J gene: TRBJ1-1
D gene: -
CDR3 length: 14
V gene: TRBV5-1
clone size: few

CDR3 protein: CASSPGAVQETQYF
CDR3 DNA: TGTGCCAGCTCACCAGGCGCAGTCCAAGAGACCCAGTACTTC
J gene: TRBJ2-5
D gene: -
CDR3 length: 14
V gene: TRBV18
clone size: -

CDR3 protein: CASRNMGNTEAFF
CDR3 DNA: TGCGCCAGCAGAAACATGGGGAACACTGAAGCTTTCTTT
J gene: TRBJ1-1
D gene: -
CDR3 length: 13
V gene: TRBV10-2
clone size: -

CDR3 protein: CASSVGGRGPWDTDTQYF
CDR3 DNA: TGTGCCAGCAGCGTTGGCGGGAGGGGGCCTTGGGACACAGATACGCAGTATTTT
J gene: TRBJ2-3
D gene: TRBD2
CDR3 length: 18
V gene: TRBV9
clone size: -

CDR3 protein: CASRAQGWGYGYTF
CDR3 DNA: TGCGCCAGCAGGGCACAGGGTTGGGGCTATGGCTACACCTTC
J gene: TRBJ1-2
D gene: -
CDR3 length: 14
V gene: TRBV10-2
clone size: -

CDR3 protein: CASSGTGVEQFF
CDR3 DNA: TGTGCCAGTAGTGGGACGGGGGTTGAGCAGTTCTTC
J gene: TRBJ2-1
D gene: -
CDR3 length: 12
V gene: TRBV19
clone size: -

CDR3 protein: CASSEPGLHRYF
CDR3 DNA: TGTGCCAGCAGCGAACCGGGACTCCATAGGTACTTC
J gene: TRBJ2-5
D gene: -
CDR3 length: 12
V gene: TRBV7-6
clone size: -

CDR3 protein: CASSRLDSYTDTQYF
CDR3 DNA: TGTGCCAGCAGCCGACTGGACAGCTACACAGATACGCAGTATTTT
J gene: TRBJ2-3
D gene: -
CDR3 length: 15
V gene: TRBV9
clone size: -

CDR3 protein: CASSLASGRKNEQFF
CDR3 DNA: TGTGCCAGCAGCTTAGCTAGCGGGAGGAAAAATGAGCAGTTCTTC
J gene: TRBJ2-1
D gene: TRBD2
CDR3 length: 15
V gene: TRBV11-2
clone size: -

CDR3 protein: CASSVGIRGRNTEAFF
CDR3 DNA: TGCGCCAGCAGTGTGGGAATAAGGGGTCGGAACACTGAAGCTTTCTTT
J gene: TRBJ1-1
D gene: -
CDR3 length: 16
V gene: TRBV10-1
clone size: few

CDR3 protein: CASSLGVVYEQYF
CDR3 DNA: TGTGCCAGCAGCTTAGGGGTTGTTTACGAGCAGTACTTC
J gene: TRBJ2-7
D gene: -
CDR3 length: 13
V gene: TRBV7-7
clone size: -

CDR3 protein: CASSLAWAGTDTQYF
CDR3 DNA: TGCGCCAGCAGCTTGGCGTGGGCGGGGACAGATACGCAGTATTTT
J gene: TRBJ2-3
D gene: -
CDR3 length: 15
V gene: TRBV5-1
clone size: -

CDR3 protein: CASSTTGIYGYTF
CDR3 DNA: TGTGCCAGCAGCACTACAGGGATCTATGGCTACACCTTC
J gene: TRBJ1-2
D gene: -
CDR3 length: 13
V gene: TRBV9
clone size: few

CDR3 protein: CASSPQPGGGNPGELFF
CDR3 DNA: TGTGCCAGCAGCCCCCAACCCGGAGGCGGAAACCCCGGGGAGCTGTTTTTT
J gene: TRBJ2-2
D gene: -
CDR3 length: 17
V gene: TRBV9
clone size: once

CDR3 protein: CASSLVRCTEAFF
CDR3 DNA: TGTGCCAGCAGCCTGGTACGGTGCACTGAAGCTTTCTTT
J gene: TRBJ1-1
D gene: -
CDR3 length: 13
V gene: TRBV21-1
clone size: -

CDR3 protein: CASSYAGTSSYEQYF
CDR3 DNA: TGTGCCAGCAGTTACGCCGGGACTAGCTCCTACGAGCAGTACTTC
J gene: TRBJ2-7
D gene: TRBD2
CDR3 length: 15
V gene: TRBV6-5
clone size: once

CDR3 protein: CASSEGRGNTEAFF
CDR3 DNA: TGTGCCAGCAGTGAGGGGAGGGGGAACACTGAAGCTTTCTTT
J gene: TRBJ1-1
D gene: -
CDR3 length: 14
V gene: TRBV6-1
clone size: few

CDR3 protein: CASSPPGKANTGELFF
CDR3 DNA: TGTGCCAGCAGCCCCCCAGGGAAGGCGAACACCGGGGAGCTGTTTTTT
J gene: TRBJ2-2
D gene: -
CDR3 length: 16
V gene: TRBV11-2
clone size: -

CDR3 protein: CASSYLGQVYEQYF
CDR3 DNA: TGTGCCAGCAGTTACTTAGGGCAGGTCTACGAGCAGTACTTC
J gene: TRBJ2-7
D gene: -
CDR3 length: 14
V gene: TRBV6-5
clone size: once

CDR3 protein: CASSLEGGIGTQYF
CDR3 DNA: TGTGCCAGCAGCTTAGAAGGGGGAATAGGGACCCAGTACTTC
J gene: TRBJ2-5
D gene: -
CDR3 length: 14
V gene: TRBV7-3
clone size: -

CDR3 protein: CASSHDHGRGEKLFF
CDR3 DNA: TGTGCCAGCAGCCACGACCACGGACGAGGGGAAAAACTGTTTTTT
J gene: TRBJ1-4
D gene: -
CDR3 length: 15
V gene: TRBV14
clone size: -

CDR3 protein: CASSIAARGNEQYF
CDR3 DNA: TGTGCCAGTAGTATAGCGGCCAGGGGGAACGAGCAGTACTTC
J gene: TRBJ2-7
D gene: TRBD1
CDR3 length: 14
V gene: TRBV19
clone size: -

CDR3 protein: CASSLSGRAETEAFF
CDR3 DNA: TGTGCCAGCAGCCTTTCCGGGAGGGCGGAGACTGAAGCTTTCTTT
J gene: TRBJ1-1
D gene: -
CDR3 length: 15
V gene: TRBV9
clone size: few

CDR3 protein: CAWPSLRGQGFYGYTF
CDR3 DNA: TGTGCCTGGCCATCTCTTCGGGGACAGGGCTTTTACGGCTACACCTTC
J gene: TRBJ1-2
D gene: TRBD1
CDR3 length: 16
V gene: TRBV30
clone size: once

CDR3 protein: CASSHTGGVEKLTF
CDR3 DNA: TGCGCCAGCAGCCACACCGGAGGGGTCGAGAAACTAACCTTT
J gene: TRBJ1-1
D gene: -
CDR3 length: 14
V gene: TRBV4-1
clone size: -

CDR3 protein: CASSIVGGYTF
CDR3 DNA: TGTGCCAGTAGTATAGTTGGCGGCTACACCTTC
J gene: TRBJ1-2
D gene: -
CDR3 length: 11
V gene: TRBV19
clone size: -

CDR3 protein: CASSANRARQPQHF
CDR3 DNA: TGTGCCAGCAGCGCTAACAGGGCTCGCCAGCCCCAGCATTTT
J gene: TRBJ1-5
D gene: -
CDR3 length: 14
V gene: TRBV5-8
clone size: -

CDR3 protein: CASSLSPRTSGSDTQYF
CDR3 DNA: TGCGCCAGCAGCCTCTCCCCCCGGACTAGCGGGAGTGATACGCAGTATTTT
J gene: TRBJ2-3
D gene: TRBD2
CDR3 length: 17
V gene: TRBV5-1
clone size: -

CDR3 protein: CASSSQTSGRATGELFF
CDR3 DNA: TGTGCCAGCAGCTCGCAGACTAGCGGGAGGGCCACCGGGGAGCTGTTTTTT
J gene: TRBJ2-2
D gene: TRBD2
CDR3 length: 17
V gene: TRBV7-2
clone size: -

CDR3 protein: CASGIPGGNTEAFF
CDR3 DNA: TGCGCCAGCGGAATTCCCGGGGGGAACACTGAAGCTTTCTTT
J gene: TRBJ1-1
D gene: -
CDR3 length: 14
V gene: TRBV5-1
clone size: -

CDR3 protein: CASSAGENTEAFF
CDR3 DNA: TGTGCCAGCAGCGCAGGGGAGAACACTGAAGCTTTCTTT
J gene: TRBJ1-1
D gene: -
CDR3 length: 13
V gene: TRBV7-8
clone size: -

CDR3 protein: CASTNAPQGSYGYTF
CDR3 DNA: TGTGCCAGCACCAACGCCCCGCAGGGAAGCTATGGCTACACCTTC
J gene: TRBJ1-2
D gene: -
CDR3 length: 15
V gene: TRBV6-5
clone size: once

CDR3 protein: CASRDNSNQPQHF
CDR3 DNA: TGTGCCAGCAGAGATAATAGCAATCAGCCCCAGCATTTT
J gene: TRBJ1-5
D gene: -
CDR3 length: 13
V gene: TRBV27
clone size: -

CDR3 protein: CAWRTGGAGGYTF
CDR3 DNA: TGTGCCTGGAGGACAGGGGGCGCGGGTGGCTACACCTTC
J gene: TRBJ1-2
D gene: TRBD1
CDR3 length: 13
V gene: TRBV30
clone size: -

CDR3 protein: CASSLFGGAYEQYF
CDR3 DNA: TGTGCCAGCAGCTTGTTCGGGGGGGCCTACGAGCAGTACTTC
J gene: TRBJ2-7
D gene: TRBD2
CDR3 length: 14
V gene: TRBV5-4
clone size: -

CDR3 protein: CASSPHPPSTEAFF
CDR3 DNA: TGTGCCAGCAGTCCCCATCCCCCCAGCACTGAAGCTTTCTTT
J gene: TRBJ1-1
D gene: -
CDR3 length: 14
V gene: TRBV27
clone size: -

CDR3 protein: CASSQGWRENTEAFF
CDR3 DNA: TGCGCCAGCAGCCAGGGATGGAGGGAGAACACTGAAGCTTTCTTT
J gene: TRBJ1-1
D gene: -
CDR3 length: 15
V gene: TRBV4-1
clone size: -

CDR3 protein: CASRTGRSLSYNEQFF
CDR3 DNA: TGTGCCAGCAGGACCGGCAGATCATTGTCCTACAATGAGCAGTTCTTC
J gene: TRBJ2-1
D gene: -
CDR3 length: 16
V gene: TRBV28
clone size: -

CDR3 protein: CASSLTRQSYEQYF
CDR3 DNA: TGTGCCAGCAGTTTAACCCGACAGAGCTACGAGCAGTACTTC
J gene: TRBJ2-7
D gene: -
CDR3 length: 14
V gene: TRBV27
clone size: -

CDR3 protein: CASSSASGIFKAYEQYF
CDR3 DNA: TGTGCCAGCAGCTCGGCTAGCGGGATATTCAAGGCCTACGAGCAGTACTTC
J gene: TRBJ2-7
D gene: TRBD2
CDR3 length: 17
V gene: TRBV7-2
clone size: -

CDR3 protein: CASSSELAGGLYEQYF
CDR3 DNA: TGTGCCAGCAGCTCTGAATTAGCGGGAGGACTTTACGAGCAGTACTTC
J gene: TRBJ2-7
D gene: TRBD2
CDR3 length: 16
V gene: TRBV7-9
clone size: -

CDR3 protein: CASSSKGLALTDTQYF
CDR3 DNA: TGTGCCAGCAGCTCAAAGGGACTAGCCCTCACAGATACGCAGTATTTT
J gene: TRBJ2-3
D gene: TRBD2
CDR3 length: 16
V gene: TRBV7-2
clone size: -

CDR3 protein: CASSGRKGRNEQFF
CDR3 DNA: TGTGCCAGCAGCGGACGTAAGGGACGAAATGAGCAGTTCTTC
J gene: TRBJ2-1
D gene: -
CDR3 length: 14
V gene: TRBV9
clone size: -

CDR3 protein: CASSSSGTVFATSTDTQYF
CDR3 DNA: TGTGCCAGTAGTTCTTCCGGGACAGTTTTTGCTACTAGCACAGATACGCAGTATTTT
J gene: TRBJ2-3
D gene: TRBD1
CDR3 length: 19
V gene: TRBV19
clone size: -

CDR3 protein: CASSYDFHEQYF
CDR3 DNA: TGTGCCAGCAGTTACGATTTCCACGAGCAGTACTTC
J gene: TRBJ2-7
D gene: -
CDR3 length: 12
V gene: TRBV6-5
clone size: -

CDR3 protein: CASSPDGASYEQYF
CDR3 DNA: TGCGCCAGCAGCCCGGACGGGGCCTCCTACGAGCAGTACTTC
J gene: TRBJ2-7
D gene: -
CDR3 length: 14
V gene: TRBV5-1
clone size: -

CDR3 protein: CASSPNTGAGGQETQYF
CDR3 DNA: TGTGCCAGCTCACCTAACACCGGAGCGGGGGGCCAAGAGACCCAGTACTTC
J gene: TRBJ2-5
D gene: TRBD2
CDR3 length: 17
V gene: TRBV18
clone size: -

CDR3 protein: CASSEGAGGYTF
CDR3 DNA: TGTGCCAGCAGTGAAGGAGCCGGGGGCTACACCTTC
J gene: TRBJ1-2
D gene: -
CDR3 length: 12
V gene: TRBV2
clone size: few

CDR3 protein: CASSWARGPEAEAFF
CDR3 DNA: TGCGCCAGCAGCTGGGCGAGGGGCCCTGAGGCTGAAGCTTTCTTT
J gene: TRBJ1-1
D gene: -
CDR3 length: 15
V gene: TRBV5-1
clone size: -

CDR3 protein: CASSLGAGGPWETQYF
CDR3 DNA: TGTGCCAGCAGCTTAGGAGCGGGGGGGCCTTGGGAGACCCAGTACTTC
J gene: TRBJ2-5
D gene: TRBD2
CDR3 length: 16
V gene: TRBV7-8
clone size: -

CDR3 protein: CASSLNSPNTEAFF
CDR3 DNA: TGTGCCAGCAGCTTAAACAGCCCGAACACTGAAGCTTTCTTT
J gene: TRBJ1-1
D gene: -
CDR3 length: 14
V gene: TRBV25-1
clone size: -

CDR3 protein: CASSLGQAEKLFF
CDR3 DNA: TGCGCCAGCAGCTTAGGGCAGGCAGAAAAACTGTTTTTT
J gene: TRBJ1-4
D gene: -
CDR3 length: 13
V gene: TRBV5-1
clone size: -

CDR3 protein: CATLALGTGRGYTF
CDR3 DNA: TGTGCCACCCTCGCCCTCGGGACAGGGCGTGGCTACACCTTC
J gene: TRBJ1-2
D gene: TRBD1
CDR3 length: 14
V gene: TRBV27
clone size: few